This note documents a single T cell receptor beta chain sequence. The sample carries other DNA sequences with the same CDR3. This record belongs to a study of T cell responses to AZD1222 COVID-19 vaccine. Trimming pared 0 bases from V and 1 base from J, leaving 1 base between. CDR1 is SGHAT, CDR2 FQNNGV, per germline. This CDR3 contains 13 residues. The assay was immunoSEQ multiplex PCR, and TCRdb's table has in-frame clones only and misses some. The profile shows 150,000 or so clones, 93% of them singletons. This specimen consisted of peripheral blood, obtained on day 0 of AZD1222 vaccination. The chain joins TRBV11-2 to TRBJ1-5; D gene unclear. This clonotype originated in an adult in good health. CDR3 sequence: CASSLDSNQPQHF. DNA for the CDR3: TGTGCCAGCAGCTTAGACAGCAATCAGCCCCAGCATTTT.